Listed here are 3 T cell receptor beta chains from one sample, sequenced in a study of vaccination and CD4 T cells after COVID-19 (dated by TCRdb to 2022 to 2024). Antigen specificity for these receptors is unknown. The method behind the library was PCR. The sequencer listed for this sample is Illumina iSeq 100. At the Johns Hopkins FTIC core, DNA from the cultured CD4+ T cells underwent TCR sequencing with the Oncomine TCR Beta short-read assay. The public sequencing data were trimmed at Q25 with fastp and processed into clonotypes with MiXCR by TCRdb, which kept only in-frame beta chains. Each CDR3 protein gets just one entry, which takes the most common genes and DNA from the rows behind it. In this sample the table shows about 23,000 distinct CDR3 sequences, around 70% of which occur a single time. About 20% of the sample is held by the ten biggest clonotypes. The treatment or condition label corresponds to: roughly ten-day PBMC culture with coronavirus spike peptide pools or control peptides (ViraFEST assay).

The material was CD4+ T cells from blood, cultured in vitro, obtained after SARS-CoV-2 vaccination. These receptors were taken from a human donor who received a COVID-19 vaccine.

The chain joins TRBV2 to TRBJ2-5; 7 nucleotides match TRBD1. This CDR3 spans 15 amino acids. The germline gives CDR1 SNHLY, CDR2 FYNNEI. V was clipped by 6 bases and J by 1 base; unmatched bases: 8. The CDR3 bases are TGTGCCAGCAGGGCGACAGGGACCCTCCAAGAGACCCAGTACTTC. Translation gives CASRATGTLQETQYF.

The chain employs TRBV5-1 and TRBJ1-6; D ambiguous. V was pared by 5 bases and J by 7 bases, with 13 bases between. This CDR3 comprises 14 residues. CDR1 SGHRS and CDR2 YFSETQ come from the germline V gene. The CDR3 here is CASSSSAGNSPLHF. DNA of the CDR3: TGCGCCAGCAGTTCCTCGGCGGGGAATTCACCCCTCCACTTT.

This clonotype came up a few times. This sequence joins TRBV2 and TRBJ1-5; 7 bases are a match to TRBD1. The germline V gene has CDR1 SNHLY and CDR2 FYNNEI. V gave up 8 bases and J gave up 0 bases; unmatched junction bases: 25. The CDR3 extends over 21 amino acids. CDR3 sequence: CASGQRGTVKARLGSNQPQHF. CDR3 in DNA: TGTGCCAGCGGCCAGCGGGGGACAGTAAAAGCCCGTCTGGGTAGCAATCAGCCCCAGCATTTT. Drawing the rest from reference TRBV2 and TRBJ1-5, the complete variable domain is EPEVTQTPSHQVTQMGQEVILRCVPISNHLYFYWYRQILGQKVEFLVSFYNNEISEKSEIFDDQFSVERPDGSNFTLKIRSTKLEDSAMYFCASGQRGTVKARLGSNQPQHFGDGTRLSIL.